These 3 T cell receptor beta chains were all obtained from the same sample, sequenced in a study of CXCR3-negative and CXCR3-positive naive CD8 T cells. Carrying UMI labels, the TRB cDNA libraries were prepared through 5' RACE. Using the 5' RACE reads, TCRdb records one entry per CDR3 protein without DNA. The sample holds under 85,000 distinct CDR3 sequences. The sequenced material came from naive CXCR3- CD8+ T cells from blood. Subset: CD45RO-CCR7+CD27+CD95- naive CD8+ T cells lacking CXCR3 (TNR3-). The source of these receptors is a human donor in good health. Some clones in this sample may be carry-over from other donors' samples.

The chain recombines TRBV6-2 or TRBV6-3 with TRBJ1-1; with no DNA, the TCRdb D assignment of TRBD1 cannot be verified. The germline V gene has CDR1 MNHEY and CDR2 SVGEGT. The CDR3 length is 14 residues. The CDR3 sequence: CASRATGSAAEAFF.

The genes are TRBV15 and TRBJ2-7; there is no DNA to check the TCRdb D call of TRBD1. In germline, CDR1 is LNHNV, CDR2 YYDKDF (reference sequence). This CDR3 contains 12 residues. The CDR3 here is CATSDRTYEQYF.

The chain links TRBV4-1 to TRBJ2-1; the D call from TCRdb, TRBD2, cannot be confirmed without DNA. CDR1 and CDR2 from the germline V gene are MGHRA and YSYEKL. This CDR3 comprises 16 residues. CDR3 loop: CASSQVGVSGSNEQFF.